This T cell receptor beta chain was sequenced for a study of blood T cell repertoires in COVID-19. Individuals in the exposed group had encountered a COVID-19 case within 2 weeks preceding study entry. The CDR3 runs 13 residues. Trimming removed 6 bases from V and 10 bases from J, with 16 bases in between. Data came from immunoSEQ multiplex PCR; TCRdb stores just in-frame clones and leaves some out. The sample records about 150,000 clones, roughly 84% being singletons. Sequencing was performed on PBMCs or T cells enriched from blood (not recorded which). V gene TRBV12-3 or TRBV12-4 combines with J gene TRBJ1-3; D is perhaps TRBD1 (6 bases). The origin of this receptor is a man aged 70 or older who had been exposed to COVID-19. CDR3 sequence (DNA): TGTGCCAGCAGCGCGGGGGGCCCTTTGACCATATATTTT. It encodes CASSAGGPLTIYF.